This T cell receptor (beta chain) comes out of a study of CD8+ T cells in alopecia areata (dated by TCRdb to 2016 to 2018). In terms of the full investigation: Treated patients were enrolled in an open-label pilot trial of oral tofacitinib, 5 to 10 mg twice daily, for moderate-to-severe alopecia areata. Patients stayed on tofacitinib for 6 to 18 months and then had 6 months of follow-up off drug so that delayed response and recurrence could be assessed. The SALT score, which quantifies the percentage of affected scalp surface area, was used to measure disease severity in treated patients. To study T cell clonal expansion in alopecia areata, the researchers applied high-throughput TCRbeta sequencing to both the C3H/HeJ mouse model and human patients. On the human side, TCRbeta sequencing was run on scalp tissue and on sorted CD4+ and CD8+ peripheral blood T cells from healthy controls and from alopecia areata patients with either patchy or totalis/universalis disease. Biopsies were taken from tofacitinib-treated patients at baseline and again at 4 and 24 weeks into treatment, and several of those patients also had a later scalp biopsy. Scalp clonality was compared among normal scalp (n=4), patchy alopecia areata scalp (n=8), and alopecia totalis/universalis scalp (n=8). RNA was obtained with the PAXgene miRNA kit for fixed scalp, the miRNeasy kit for PBMCs, and the RNeasy kit for mouse skin. TCRbeta CDR3 regions were amplified by immunoSEQ multiplex PCR using 35 Vbeta forward and 13 Jbeta reverse primers. Study-wide findings and limitations: Compared with normal scalp, lesional scalp had higher clonality and more expanded CD8+ clones, particularly in alopecia totalis/universalis, a pattern that suggests antigenic drive. Resident alphabeta T cells in normal human skin are also sequenced, complicating scalp TCR repertoire analysis, unlike mouse skin dominated by gammadelta T cells. Because the treated cohort was small and had only one nonresponder, larger studies are needed to examine links between baseline CD8+ expansion and response. TCR sequences shared between patients were less clear than in mice, possibly partly because of HLA diversity in the patient population. Scalp clonality and the number of expanded CD8+ clones among the top 100 scalp clones were significantly decreased by tofacitinib. During tofacitinib treatment, many expanded lesional clones remained in scalp and blood, and this persistence may partly explain relapse after treatment is stopped.

Libraries were built with the immunoSEQ multiplex PCR assay. To provide template for TCR sequencing, every sample had RNA extracted and reverse transcribed into cDNA. First-strand cDNA was synthesized with SuperScript III using a 2:1 mix of oligo-dT and random hexamers. A synthetic immune receptor repertoire was used to gauge amplification bias, and whatever bias remained was removed computationally. The original pipeline was this. Raw reads were preprocessed to remove errors, and CDR3 was defined by IMGT conventions from the conserved cysteine to phenylalanine. Clonality was computed by normalizing Shannon entropy by log2 of the number of productive unique TCRs and subtracting the result from 1. Whether scalp clones were CD4 or CD8 was inferred by matching scalp TCRbeta sequences against CD4 and CD8 repertoires sorted from blood. TCRdb took this table from immuneACCESS and kept in-frame rearrangements with V and J called. Such tables lack part of the clones; where checked against another copy, unresolved V genes explain under half of the gap, and the rest is unexplained. V, J and clone size are taken as reported in that table, and D and trimming were inferred from the DNA itself. Within this sample are roughly 150,000 clones, with about 56% of them counted one time only. The ten largest clones capture more than 15% of the sample.

Including the terminal cysteine and phenylalanine, the CDR3 comprises 15 residues. Here the CDR3 DNA is all that survives: 45 bases in frame from base 1. CDR1 and CDR2 (MGHRA, YSYEKL) derive from the germline V gene. Unmatched junction bases come to 2, with V trimmed by 0 bases and J by 3 bases. Note on this clone: Its antigen remains unidentified. No base quality values were provided; no much bigger clone lies one nucleotide off.

The time point label for this specimen denotes: around 28 days on oral tofacitinib. Interpreted using the paper, the treatment or condition label stands for: oral pan-JAK inhibitor, 5-10 mg twice daily. From alopecia areata patients, peripheral blood was collected along with lesional scalp punch biopsies. PBMCs were isolated by density centrifugation and stained for CD3, CD4 and CD8, and CD4+ and CD8+ T cells were sorted on a FACSAria. The chain is assembled from TRBV4-1 and TRBJ1-2; TRBD1 lines up with 9 middle nucleotides. This TCR was recovered from a human donor with alopecia areata. Here the sequenced sample was CD8+ T cells sorted from blood, taken at week 4, from a patient treated with tofacitinib. At the DNA level, the sequence is TGCGCCAGCAGCCAAGAGTGGACAGGGGACTATGGCTACACCTTC. Translation gives CASSQEWTGDYGYTF.